What follows describes a single T cell receptor (beta chain). These data belong to a study of blood T cell repertoires in COVID-19. Study overall: Specimens from acute and convalescent COVID-19 originated in the United States, Italy and Spain. Sources were T cells, B-cell-depleted T cells, or PBMCs; the material itself was cDNA or gDNA.

The germline CDR1 and CDR2 sequences are SGHVS and FQNEAQ. V lost 2 bases and J lost 4, with 15 bases in between. The CDR3 is made up of 15 amino acids. Seattle patients were enrolled during active infection and followed longitudinally. Profiling relied on immunoSEQ multiplex PCR, and the TCRdb table lists in-frame clones only, not all of them. The sample lists approximately 200,000 clones, around 80% occurring once. The source material was peripheral blood. This TCR derives from a woman of 80 years or more with COVID-19, enrolled during active disease. V usage is TRBV7-8 and J usage is TRBJ2-7; D not resolved. CDR3 coding DNA: TGTGCCAGCAGCTTAAGAGAGACTCTAGAGTACGAGCAGTACTTC. Protein product: CASSLRETLEYEQYF. Drawing the rest from reference TRBV7-8 and TRBJ2-7, the complete variable domain is GAGVSQSPRYKVAKRGQDVALRCDPISGHVSLFWYQQALGQGPEFLTYFQNEAQLDKSGLPSDRFFAERPEGSVSTLKIQRTQQEDSAVYLCASSLRETLEYEQYFGPGTRLTVT.